This T cell receptor (beta chain) was observed in a study of T cells after yellow fever vaccination. MiXCR, applied by TCRdb to the 5' RACE reads, yields one record per CDR3 protein. The sample lists 400,000 to 650,000 distinct CDR3 sequences; 21% were seen once. The V end was cut by 6 bases, the J end by 2 bases, with 13 bases between. This CDR3 spans 15 amino acids. Germline V gives CDR1 ENHRY, CDR2 SYGVKD. The TCR was taken from a man younger than 30 who received the YFV17D yellow fever vaccine. V is TRBV10-3 and J is TRBJ2-2; D gene unclear. The material was PBMCs, obtained about 20 days after the first yellow fever vaccination. In DNA, the CDR3 is TGTGCCATCAGATACCACGACCAAAACACCGGGGAGCTGTTTTTT. It encodes CAIRYHDQNTGELFF.